This T cell receptor beta chain derives from a study of CD8 T cells in Susac syndrome. Study-level background: Blood was drawn from Susac syndrome patients while they were therapy-naive, on corticosteroids, or on intravenous immunoglobulin alone.

V lost 4 bases to trimming and J lost 4 bases, with 13 bases between them. Per germline, CDR1 LNHDA and CDR2 SQIVND (reference sequence). The CDR3 consists of 15 residues. Reverse transcription of roughly 0.45 to 1 ug RNA used random hexamers. TCR beta CDR3 was amplified by immunoSEQ covering 54 Vbeta and 13 Jbeta. From the immunoSEQ multiplex PCR reads, TCRdb called clonotypes with MiXCR, one entry per CDR3 protein. The repertoire holds 56,000 or so distinct CDR3 sequences, more than 85% seen once, with less than 0.8% in the top ten. This clonotype has more than one count but fewer than ten. Its target is not known. Study results and caveats: The study conceded that relatively few individuals underwent its TCR sequencing and HLA analysis.

The specimen sequenced was CD8+ T cells from PBMCs. The chain joins TRBV19 to TRBJ2-2, with D perhaps TRBD1 or TRBD2 (5 bases each). This TCR was recovered from a human donor with Susac syndrome. CDR3 loop: CASSKRTFGTGELFF. For the CDR3, the DNA is TGTGCCAGTAGTAAGCGGACATTCGGCACCGGGGAGCTGTTTTTT.